What follows is one T cell receptor (beta chain) and its context. What antigen it recognizes has not been identified. The record has no base qualities; no much larger clone is one base away. This sample was taken from a study of blood T cell repertoires in COVID-19 (dated by TCRdb to the early 2020s). About the study as a whole: Collaborator samples came from the United States, Italy and Spain and covered acute and convalescent phases of COVID-19. Sample metadata almost always included a de-identified subject ID, COVID-19 status, age in years and sex. Samples were obtained from the ongoing ImmuneRACE study (first 160 participants) and from about 1,300 subjects provided by 6 global collaborators. The dataset comprised deeply sampled blood TCRbeta repertoires from subjects exposed to, actively infected with, or recovered from COVID-19. The repertoires were released in a freely available public database meant as a resource for research on the immune response to SARS-CoV-2. HLA class I and class II types, where available, came from metadata supplied by the sample provider rather than from assay-based typing. The prospective study material was composed of cDNA or gDNA derived from T cells, B-cell-depleted T cells, or PBMCs.

The full study reports these points: Clinical and demographic metadata were provided uncurated, with the amount varying by source and participant.

Participants in the prospective study were aged about 18 to 100 years, lived in 24 United States geographic areas, and enrolled through a virtual design. To assign participants to cohorts, the prospective study relied on clinical history that participants themselves reported in a screening survey and a study questionnaire. Recovered participants in ImmuneRACE Cohort 3 were defined as having two consecutive negative NP/OP PCR tests, clearance from a healthcare professional, or resolution of symptoms. In the prospective study, whole blood, serum and a nasopharyngeal or oropharyngeal swab were collected from each participant by mobile phlebotomists. Participants in the prospective study had the option to provide additional blood draws and questionnaires over a roughly 2-month period. Before DNA extraction, blood samples from the prospective study were shipped at room temperature or frozen. TCRbeta CDR3 regions were amplified from genomic DNA using the immunoSEQ Assay, a bias-controlled multiplex PCR. Per the source publication's procedure: The number of nucleated cells in each sample was estimated from the amplification of reference gene primers within the assay. To quantify the absolute abundance of each unique TCRbeta CDR3 rearrangement, sequence reads were collapsed and filtered. For each sample, productive Simpson clonality was calculated as the square root of Simpson's diversity index over productive rearrangements. TCRdb limited this immuneACCESS table to in-frame rearrangements with V and J called. A share of clones is missing; checked studies link under half to unresolved V genes, and the rest is unexplained. V and J calls and clone size come straight from that table; D and trimming were deduced from the DNA. A total of roughly 180,000 clones appear in this sample, more than 65% of them only once. The top ten hold more than 9.5% of the sample.

Input material: PBMCs or T cells enriched from blood (not recorded which). The receptor comes from a man aged 45 to 65 who had recovered from COVID-19.

The CDR3 reads CASSGTGGWEQFF. The DNA sequence is given as TGTGCCAGCAGCGGGACAGGGGGGTGGGAGCAGTTCTTC. Rearrangement joined TRBV9 to TRBJ2-1; TRBD1 lines up with 10 middle nucleotides. V is pruned by 3 bases and J by 10 bases, leaving 4 bases of the junction without a gene match. Sequences SGDLS (CDR1) and YYNGEE (CDR2) are obtained from the germline V gene. From its cysteine to its phenylalanine, the CDR3 spans 13 amino acids. The DNA shown is the 39-base CDR3, in frame from base 1.